This TCR beta chain was sequenced during a study of CXCR3-negative and CXCR3-positive naive CD8 T cells. Study-level points and caveats: TRBV-TRBJ usage was alike in naive CXCR3-negative and CXCR3-positive cells but differed in memory cells. Between one naive subset and the other, surface CD5 was comparable, and TCR strength was inferred from TRB CDR3 properties. Diversity was high in both naive subsets and much lower in memory cells. For CXCR3-positive naive cells, TRB CDR3s were more hydrophobic than those of CXCR3-negative naive cells.

The CDR3 is 17 residues long. Germline V lookup: CDR1 MNHEY, CDR2 SVGEGT. The libraries of TRB cDNA were prepared using 5' RACE with UMI labels. For each CDR3 protein, TCRdb gives one entry from its re-call of the 5' RACE reads, without DNA. The sample has 150,000 or so distinct CDR3 sequences. Naive CD8+ T cells were CD45RO-CCR7+CD27+CD95-. On this clonotype: Its antigen remains unidentified.

The chain recombines TRBV6-2 or TRBV6-3 with TRBJ2-1; TCRdb lists TRBD1, though no DNA is available to test this call. Input material: naive CXCR3+ CD8+ T cells from blood. Noted subset: CD45RO-CCR7+CD27+CD95- naive CD8+ T cells expressing CXCR3 (TNR3+). This receptor was identified in a human donor in good health. Some clones in this sample may be carry-over from other donors' samples. The CDR3 region is CASSYSAGGLSYNEQFF.